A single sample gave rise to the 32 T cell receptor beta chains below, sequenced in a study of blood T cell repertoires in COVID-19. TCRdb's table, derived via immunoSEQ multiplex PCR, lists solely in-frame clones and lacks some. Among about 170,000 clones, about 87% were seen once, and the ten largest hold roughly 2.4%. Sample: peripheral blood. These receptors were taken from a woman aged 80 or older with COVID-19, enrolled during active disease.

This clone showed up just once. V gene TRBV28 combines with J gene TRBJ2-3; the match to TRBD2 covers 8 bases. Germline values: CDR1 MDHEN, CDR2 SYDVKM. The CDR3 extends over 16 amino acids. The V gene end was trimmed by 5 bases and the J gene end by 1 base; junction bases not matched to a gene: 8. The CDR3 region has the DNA TGTGCCAGCAGTAGCCAGGGGCGGGGGGGCACAGATACGCAGTATTTT. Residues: CASSSQGRGGTDTQYF.

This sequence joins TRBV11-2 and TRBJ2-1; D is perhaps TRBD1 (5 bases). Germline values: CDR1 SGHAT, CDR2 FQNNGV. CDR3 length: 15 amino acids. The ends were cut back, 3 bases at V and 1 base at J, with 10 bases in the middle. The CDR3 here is CASSFLTGSYNEQFF. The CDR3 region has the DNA TGTGCCAGCAGCTTCCTAACAGGTTCCTACAATGAGCAGTTCTTC.

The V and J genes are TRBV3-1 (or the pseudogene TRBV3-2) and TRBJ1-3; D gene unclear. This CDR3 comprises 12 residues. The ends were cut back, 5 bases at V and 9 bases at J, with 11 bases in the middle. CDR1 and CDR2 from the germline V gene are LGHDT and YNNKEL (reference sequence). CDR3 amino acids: CASSSRSSTIYF. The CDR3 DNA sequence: TGTGCCAGCAGCTCCCGGTCTTCCACCATATATTTT.

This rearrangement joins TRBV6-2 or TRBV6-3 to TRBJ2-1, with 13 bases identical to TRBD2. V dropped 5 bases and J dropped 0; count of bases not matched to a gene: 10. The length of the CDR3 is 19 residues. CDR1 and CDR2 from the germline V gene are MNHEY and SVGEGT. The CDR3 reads CASSRPGLAGQSSYNEQFF. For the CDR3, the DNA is TGTGCCAGCAGTAGACCGGGACTAGCGGGACAAAGCTCCTACAATGAGCAGTTCTTC.

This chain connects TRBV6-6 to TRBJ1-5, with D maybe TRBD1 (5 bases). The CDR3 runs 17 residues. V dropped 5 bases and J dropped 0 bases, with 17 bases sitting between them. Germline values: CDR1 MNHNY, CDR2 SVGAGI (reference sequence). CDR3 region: CASSPRGRQISNQPQHF. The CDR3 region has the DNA TGTGCCAGCAGTCCTCGCGGCCGACAGATTAGCAATCAGCCCCAGCATTTT.

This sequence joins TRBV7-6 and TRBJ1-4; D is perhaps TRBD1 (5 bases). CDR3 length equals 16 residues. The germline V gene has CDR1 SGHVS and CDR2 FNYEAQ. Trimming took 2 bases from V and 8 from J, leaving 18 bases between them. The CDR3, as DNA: TGTGCCAGCAGCTTACTTATTGGCGGGGGATCAGAAAAACTGTTTTTT. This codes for CASSLLIGGGSEKLFF.

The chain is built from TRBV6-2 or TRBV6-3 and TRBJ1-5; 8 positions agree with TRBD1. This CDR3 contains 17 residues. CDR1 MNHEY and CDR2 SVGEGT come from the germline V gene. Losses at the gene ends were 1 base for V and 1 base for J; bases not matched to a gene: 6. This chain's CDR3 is CASSYYGQGASNQPQHF. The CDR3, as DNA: TGTGCCAGCAGTTACTACGGACAGGGAGCGAGCAATCAGCCCCAGCATTTT.

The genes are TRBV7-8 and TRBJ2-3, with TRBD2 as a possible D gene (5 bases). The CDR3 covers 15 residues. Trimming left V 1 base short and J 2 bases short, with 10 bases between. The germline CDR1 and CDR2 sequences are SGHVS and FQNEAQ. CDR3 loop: CASSLGARDTDTQYF. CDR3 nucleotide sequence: TGTGCCAGCAGCTTAGGGGCCCGGGACACAGATACGCAGTATTTT.

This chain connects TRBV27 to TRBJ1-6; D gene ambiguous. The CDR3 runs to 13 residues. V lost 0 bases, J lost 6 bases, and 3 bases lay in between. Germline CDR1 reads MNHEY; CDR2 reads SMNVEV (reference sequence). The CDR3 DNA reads TGTGCCAGCAGTTTATCTAGTAATTCACCCCTCCACTTT. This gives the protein CASSLSSNSPLHF.

The CDR3 bases are TGTGCCAGCAGTTTGTCGGACAGCATAAAACTGTTTTTT. It codes for CASSLSDSIKLFF. The V call is TRBV28, the J call TRBJ1-4; D may be TRBD1 (6 bases). The CDR3 sequence is 13 residues long. The ends were cut back, 3 bases at V and 10 bases at J, with 12 bases in the middle. Germline CDR1 reads MDHEN; CDR2 reads SYDVKM.

The CDR3 loop reads CASRPGGSRPGELFF. CDR3 sequence (DNA): TGTGCCAGCAGGCCCGGCGGGAGTCGACCCGGGGAGCTGTTTTTT. The chain carries TRBV7-2 and TRBJ2-2, with 7 bases aligning to TRBD2. Germline V gene lookup returns CDR1 SGHTA and CDR2 FQGNSA. The CDR3 is 15 amino acids. V lost 6 bases to trimming and J lost 6 bases; unmatched junction nucleotides: 10.

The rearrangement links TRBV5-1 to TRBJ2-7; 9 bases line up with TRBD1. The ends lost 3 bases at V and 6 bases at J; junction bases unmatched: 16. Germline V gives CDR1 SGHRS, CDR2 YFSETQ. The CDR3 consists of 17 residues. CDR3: CASSSQPGGQGMSEQYF. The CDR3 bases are TGCGCCAGCAGCTCTCAACCCGGGGGACAGGGCATGAGCGAGCAGTACTTC.

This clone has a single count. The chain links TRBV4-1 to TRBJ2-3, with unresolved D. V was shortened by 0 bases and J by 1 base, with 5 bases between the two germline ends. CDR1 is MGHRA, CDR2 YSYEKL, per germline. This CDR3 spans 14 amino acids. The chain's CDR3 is CASSQDQGTDTQYF. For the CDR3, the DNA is TGCGCCAGCAGCCAAGATCAGGGCACAGATACGCAGTATTTT.

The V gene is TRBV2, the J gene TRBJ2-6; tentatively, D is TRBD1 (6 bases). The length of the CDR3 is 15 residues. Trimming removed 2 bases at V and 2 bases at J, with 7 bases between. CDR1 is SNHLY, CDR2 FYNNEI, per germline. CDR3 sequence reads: CASSETGTGANVLTF. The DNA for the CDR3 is TGTGCCAGCAGTGAAACAGGGACTGGGGCCAACGTCCTGACTTTC.

The CDR3 spells CASSRSSSNTEAFF. In DNA, the CDR3 is TGTGCCAGCAGCCGGTCGTCATCGAACACTGAAGCTTTCTTT. The chain combines TRBV11-2 with TRBJ1-1; D remains ambiguous. CDR1 is SGHAT, CDR2 FQNNGV, per germline. Trimming removed 5 bases at V and 1 base at J, with 11 bases between. The CDR3 contains 14 residues.

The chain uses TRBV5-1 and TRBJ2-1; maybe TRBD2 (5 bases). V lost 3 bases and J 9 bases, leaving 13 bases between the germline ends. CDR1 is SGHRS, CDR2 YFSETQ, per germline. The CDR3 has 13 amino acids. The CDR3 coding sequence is TGCGCCAGCAGCTCTCGTCTGGGGAGTGAGCAGTTCTTC. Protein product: CASSSRLGSEQFF. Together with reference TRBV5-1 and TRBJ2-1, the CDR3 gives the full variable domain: KAGVTQTPRYLIKTRGQQVTLSCSPISGHRSVSWYQQTPGQGLQFLFEYFSETQRNKGNFPGRFSGRQFSNSRSEMNVSTLELGDSALYLCASSSRLGSEQFFGPGTRLTVL.

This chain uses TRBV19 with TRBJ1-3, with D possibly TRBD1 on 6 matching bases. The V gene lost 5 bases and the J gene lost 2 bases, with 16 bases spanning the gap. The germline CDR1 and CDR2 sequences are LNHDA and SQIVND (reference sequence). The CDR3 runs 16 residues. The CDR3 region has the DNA TGTGCCAGTAGTGGGGGACAAGGGTGGGCTGGAAACACCATATATTTT. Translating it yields CASSGGQGWAGNTIYF.

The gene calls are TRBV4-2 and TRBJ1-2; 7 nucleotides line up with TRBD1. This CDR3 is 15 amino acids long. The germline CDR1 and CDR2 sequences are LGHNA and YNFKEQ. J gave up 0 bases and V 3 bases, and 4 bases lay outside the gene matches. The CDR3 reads CASSQWDSTNYGYTF. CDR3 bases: TGTGCCAGCAGCCAGTGGGACAGTACTAACTATGGCTACACCTTC.

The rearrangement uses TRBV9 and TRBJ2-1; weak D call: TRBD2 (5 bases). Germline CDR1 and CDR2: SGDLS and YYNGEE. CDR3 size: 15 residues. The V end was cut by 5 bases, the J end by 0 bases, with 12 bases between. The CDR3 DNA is TGTGCCAGCAGTCTGAGAGGGAGCTCCTACAATGAGCAGTTCTTC. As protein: CASSLRGSSYNEQFF.

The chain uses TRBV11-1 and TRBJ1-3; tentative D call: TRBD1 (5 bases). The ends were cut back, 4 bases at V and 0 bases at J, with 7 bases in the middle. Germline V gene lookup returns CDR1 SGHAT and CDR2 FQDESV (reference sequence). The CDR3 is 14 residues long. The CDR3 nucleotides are TGTGCCAGCAGCTCGGGACTCTCTGGAAACACCATATATTTT. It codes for CASSSGLSGNTIYF.

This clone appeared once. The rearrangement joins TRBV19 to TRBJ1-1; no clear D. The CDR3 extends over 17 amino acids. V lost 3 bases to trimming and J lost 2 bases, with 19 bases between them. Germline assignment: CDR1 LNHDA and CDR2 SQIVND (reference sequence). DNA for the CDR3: TGTGCCAGTAGTATCCAGCCGACGGCGTCAGGCAACACTGAAGCTTTCTTT. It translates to CASSIQPTASGNTEAFF.

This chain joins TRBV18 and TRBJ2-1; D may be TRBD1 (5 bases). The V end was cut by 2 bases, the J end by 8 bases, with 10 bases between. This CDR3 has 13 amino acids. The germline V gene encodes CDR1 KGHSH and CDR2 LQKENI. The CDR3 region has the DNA TGTGCCAGCTCACCAACCAGGGTCGATGAGCAGTTCTTC. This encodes CASSPTRVDEQFF. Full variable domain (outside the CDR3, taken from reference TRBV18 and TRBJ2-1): NAGVMQNPRHLVRRRGQEARLRCSPMKGHSHVYWYRQLPEEGLKFMVYLQKENIIDESGMPKERFSAEFPKEGPSILRIQQVVRGDSAAYFCASSPTRVDEQFFGPGTRLTVL.

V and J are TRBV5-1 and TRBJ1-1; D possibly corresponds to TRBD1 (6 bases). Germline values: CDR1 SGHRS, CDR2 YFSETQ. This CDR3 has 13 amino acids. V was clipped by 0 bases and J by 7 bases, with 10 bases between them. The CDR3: CASSLGQGGEAFF. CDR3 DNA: TGCGCCAGCAGCTTGGGACAAGGGGGTGAAGCTTTCTTT.

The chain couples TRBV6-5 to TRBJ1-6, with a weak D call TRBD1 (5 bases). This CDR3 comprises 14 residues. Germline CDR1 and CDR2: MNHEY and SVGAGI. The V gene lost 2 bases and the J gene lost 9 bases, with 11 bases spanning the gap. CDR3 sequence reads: CASSYRGNGSPLHF. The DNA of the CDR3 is TGTGCCAGCAGTTACAGGGGAAACGGTTCACCCCTCCACTTT.

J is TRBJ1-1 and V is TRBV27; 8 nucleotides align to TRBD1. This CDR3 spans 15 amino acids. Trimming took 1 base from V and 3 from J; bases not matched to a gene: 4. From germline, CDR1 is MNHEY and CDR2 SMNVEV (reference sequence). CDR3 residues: CASSLWGQAHTEAFF. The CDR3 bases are TGTGCCAGCAGTTTATGGGGACAGGCCCACACTGAAGCTTTCTTT.

In DNA form, the CDR3 reads TGTGCCAGTAGCCTACTTGCACAGGCGAATTCACCCCTCCACTTT. Protein: CASSLLAQANSPLHF. This chain connects TRBV19 to TRBJ1-6; TRBD1 is a possible D gene (5 bases). Germline CDR1 is LNHDA and CDR2 is SQIVND (reference sequence). The CDR3 runs to 15 residues. Trimming took off 6 bases at V and 7 bases at J, with 16 bases between the two ends.

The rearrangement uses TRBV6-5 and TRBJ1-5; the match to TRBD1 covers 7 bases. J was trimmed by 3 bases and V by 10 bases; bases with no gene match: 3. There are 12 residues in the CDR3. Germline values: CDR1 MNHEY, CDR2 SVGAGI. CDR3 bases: TGTGCCATTGACAGGGTCAATCAGCCCCAGCATTTT. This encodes CAIDRVNQPQHF.

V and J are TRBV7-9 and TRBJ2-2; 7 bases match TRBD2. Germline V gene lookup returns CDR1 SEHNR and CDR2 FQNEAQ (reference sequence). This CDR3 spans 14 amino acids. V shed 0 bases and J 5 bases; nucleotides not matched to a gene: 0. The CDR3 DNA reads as TGTGCCAGCAGCTTAGCGGGAGGGACCGGGGAGCTGTTTTTT. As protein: CASSLAGGTGELFF.

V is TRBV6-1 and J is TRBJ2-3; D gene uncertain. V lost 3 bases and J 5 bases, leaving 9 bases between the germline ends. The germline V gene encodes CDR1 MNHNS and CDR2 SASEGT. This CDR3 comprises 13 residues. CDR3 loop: CASSEVQKDTQYF. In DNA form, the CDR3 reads TGTGCCAGCAGTGAGGTACAGAAAGATACGCAGTATTTT.

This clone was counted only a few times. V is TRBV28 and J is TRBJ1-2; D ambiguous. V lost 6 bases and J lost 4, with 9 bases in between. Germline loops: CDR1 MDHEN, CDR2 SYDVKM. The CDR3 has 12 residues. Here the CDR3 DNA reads TGTGCCAGCAGGCAACTCGGCTATGGCTACACCTTC. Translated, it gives CASRQLGYGYTF.

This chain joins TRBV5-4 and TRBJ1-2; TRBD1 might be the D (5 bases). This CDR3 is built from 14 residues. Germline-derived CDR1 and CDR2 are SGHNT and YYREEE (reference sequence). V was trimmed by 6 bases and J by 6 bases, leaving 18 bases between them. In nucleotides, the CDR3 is TGTGCCAGCAACGCGGGGCGGGGTAATGATGGCTACACCTTC. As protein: CASNAGRGNDGYTF.

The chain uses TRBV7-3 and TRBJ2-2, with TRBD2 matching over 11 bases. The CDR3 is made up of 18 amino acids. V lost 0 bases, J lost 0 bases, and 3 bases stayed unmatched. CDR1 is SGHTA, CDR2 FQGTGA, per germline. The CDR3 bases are TGTGCCAGCAGCTTAACCCCACTAGCGGGAGCGAACACCGGGGAGCTGTTTTTT. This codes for CASSLTPLAGANTGELFF.